This T cell receptor (beta chain) originates from a study of blood T cell repertoires in COVID-19 (TCRdb year 2020). About the study as a whole: Samples covering the acute and convalescent phases of COVID-19 were provided by collaborators in the United States, Italy and Spain. Where HLA class I and class II types were available, the types were taken from metadata supplied by the sample provider, not from assay-based typing. The prospective study material was composed of cDNA or gDNA derived from T cells, B-cell-depleted T cells, or PBMCs. Deeply sampled blood TCRbeta repertoires from subjects exposed to, actively infected with, or recovered from COVID-19 were included in the dataset. Samples were obtained from the ongoing ImmuneRACE study (first 160 participants) and from approximately 1,200 subjects provided by 6 global collaborators. A de-identified subject ID, COVID-19 status, age in years and sex were almost always included in the sample metadata. The repertoires were made available in a free public database intended to serve as a resource for research on the immune response to SARS-CoV-2. Study-wide findings and limitations: The quantity of clinical and demographic metadata differed by source and by participant and was supplied without curation.

Trimming at the junction amounts to 3 bases on V and 0 bases on J, and the germline ends lie 9 bases apart. Counted from cysteine to phenylalanine, this CDR3 has 15 amino acids. The DNA shown is the 45-base CDR3, in frame from base 1. Looking up the germline V gene (reference sequence) yields CDR1 SEHNR and CDR2 FQNEAQ. In the case of this clone: Its antigen remains unidentified. Nothing much larger sits one base from this clone, and base qualities are not available.

Whole blood was collected in K2EDTA tubes by collaborating institutions according to the institutions' own protocols. For TCRbeta analysis, collaborators shipped samples as frozen whole blood, isolated PBMCs, or DNA extracted from either of those sample types. The immunoSEQ Assay, a bias-controlled multiplex PCR, was used to amplify TCRbeta CDR3 regions from genomic DNA. The published analysis was carried out like this. The number of nucleated cells in each sample was estimated from the amplification of reference gene primers within the assay. To quantify the absolute abundance of each unique TCRbeta CDR3 rearrangement, sequence reads were collapsed and filtered. For each sample, productive Simpson clonality was calculated as the square root of Simpson's diversity index across productive rearrangements. This immuneACCESS table, as held by TCRdb, lists in-frame sequences with V and J called but not all clones. Of the missing ones, under half trace to an unresolved V gene in checked studies; the others have no known cause. That table furnishes V, J and clone size, whereas the DNA furnished D and trimming. Within this sample are about 30,000 clones, with about 82% of them counted one time only. Jointly, the top ten make up under 9.5% of the sample.

Sequenced material: peripheral blood. This clonotype was sampled from a man aged 80 or over with active COVID-19. The chain employs TRBV7-9 and TRBJ2-1; matching of 6 bases hints at TRBD2 as the D gene. The DNA reads as follows: TGTGCCAGCAGCTTCATGGGAGGCTCCTACAATGAGCAGTTCTTC. Its translation is CASSFMGGSYNEQFF. With all but the CDR3 taken from the reference TRBV7-9 and TRBJ2-1 genes, the full variable domain is: DTGVSQNPRHKITKRGQNVTFRCDPISEHNRLYWYRQTLGQGPEFLTYFQNEAQLEKSRLLSDRFSAERPKGSFSTLEIQRTEQGDSAMYLCASSFMGGSYNEQFFGPGTRLTVL.